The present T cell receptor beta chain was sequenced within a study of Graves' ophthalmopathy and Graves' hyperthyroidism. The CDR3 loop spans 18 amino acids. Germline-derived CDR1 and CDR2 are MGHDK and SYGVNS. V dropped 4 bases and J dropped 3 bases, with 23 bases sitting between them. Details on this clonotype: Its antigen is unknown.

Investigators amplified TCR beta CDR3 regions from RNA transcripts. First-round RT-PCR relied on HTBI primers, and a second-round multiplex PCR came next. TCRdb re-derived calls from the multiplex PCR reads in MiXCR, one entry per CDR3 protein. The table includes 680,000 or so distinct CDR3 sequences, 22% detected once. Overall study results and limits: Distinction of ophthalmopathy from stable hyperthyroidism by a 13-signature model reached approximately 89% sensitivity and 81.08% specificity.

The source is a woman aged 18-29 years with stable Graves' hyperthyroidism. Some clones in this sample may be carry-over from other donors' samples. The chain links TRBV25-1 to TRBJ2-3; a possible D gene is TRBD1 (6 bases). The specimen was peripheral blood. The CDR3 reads CASSGGTIGDGDTDTQYF. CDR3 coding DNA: TGTGCCAGCAGTGGAGGGACAATTGGGGACGGGGATACAGATACGCAGTATTTT.